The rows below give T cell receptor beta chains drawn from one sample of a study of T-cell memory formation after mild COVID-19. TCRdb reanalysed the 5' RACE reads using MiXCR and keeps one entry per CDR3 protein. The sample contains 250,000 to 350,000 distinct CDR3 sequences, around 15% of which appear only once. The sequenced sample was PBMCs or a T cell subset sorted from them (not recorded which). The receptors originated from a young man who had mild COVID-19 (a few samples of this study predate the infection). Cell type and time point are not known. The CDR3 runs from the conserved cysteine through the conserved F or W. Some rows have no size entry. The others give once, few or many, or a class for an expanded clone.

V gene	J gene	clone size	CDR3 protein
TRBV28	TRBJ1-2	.	CASSLPQGYYGYTF
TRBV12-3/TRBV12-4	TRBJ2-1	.	CASSSGTLSSYNEQFF
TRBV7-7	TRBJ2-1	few	CASSPRVGPYNEQFF
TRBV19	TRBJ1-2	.	CASSGGWKGGYTF
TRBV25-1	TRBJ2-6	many	CASSAQGSSGANVLTF
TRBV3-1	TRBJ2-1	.	CASSGWGSYNEQFF
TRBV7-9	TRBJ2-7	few	CASSLDLWGVYEQYF
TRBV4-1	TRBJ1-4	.	CASSQGGQGYYEKLFF
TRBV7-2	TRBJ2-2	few	CASSLSFRFPGGGGELFF
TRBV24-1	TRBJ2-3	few	CATSAYSWADTQYF
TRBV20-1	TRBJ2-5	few	CSAGGVLETQYF
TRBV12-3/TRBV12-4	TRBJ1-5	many	CASSRRENQPQHF
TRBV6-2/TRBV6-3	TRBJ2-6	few	CASSSHLAGHSGANVLTF
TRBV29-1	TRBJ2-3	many	CSVYSPGHSTDTQYF
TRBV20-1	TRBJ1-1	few	CRLGAGGLSTEAFF
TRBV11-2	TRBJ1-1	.	CASSLEPTKGSGTEAFF
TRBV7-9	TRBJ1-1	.	CASGPLGTEAFF
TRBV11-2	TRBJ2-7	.	CASRDTGLGLHEQYF
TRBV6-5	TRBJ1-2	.	CASSYLTGFYGYTF
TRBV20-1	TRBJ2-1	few	CSASPTTSSYNEQFF